Below, 28 T cell receptor beta chains from the same sample are listed, as sequenced in a study of control samples from healthy donors and cancer patients. Repertoires were generated with immunoSEQ multiplex PCR, while TCRdb's copy carries only in-frame clones and drops some. The sample lists 390,000 or so clones; approximately 92% were seen once. Sample: PBMCs. The receptors stem from a middle-aged man with head and neck cancer.

This clone was found a few times. The rearrangement joins TRBV12-3 or TRBV12-4 to TRBJ2-1, with 7 bases aligning to TRBD2. V was pared by 3 bases and J by 13 bases, with 6 bases of the junction left unmatched. The CDR3 is 12 residues long. The CDR3 reads CASSFGASGQFF. The CDR3 coding sequence is TGTGCCAGCAGTTTTGGGGCTAGCGGACAGTTCTTC.

This rearrangement joins TRBV5-1 to TRBJ1-6; tentatively, D is TRBD1 (6 bases). Germline V gene sequence: CDR1 SGHRS, CDR2 YFSETQ. This CDR3 is built from 15 residues. V was shortened by 3 bases and J by 7 bases, with 14 bases between the two germline ends. As DNA, the CDR3 is TGCGCCAGCAGCTCGGGACCGGGACAAAATTCACCCCTCCACTTT. Encoded protein: CASSSGPGQNSPLHF. Looking up the rest from reference TRBV5-1 and TRBJ1-6 gives the full variable domain: KAGVTQTPRYLIKTRGQQVTLSCSPISGHRSVSWYQQTPGQGLQFLFEYFSETQRNKGNFPGRFSGRQFSNSRSEMNVSTLELGDSALYLCASSSGPGQNSPLHFGNGTRLTVT.

This chain links TRBV7-9 with TRBJ1-3, with D unclear. In germline, CDR1 is SEHNR, CDR2 FQNEAQ (reference sequence). The CDR3 consists of 15 residues. Deletions cut 6 bases from V and 0 bases from J, with 12 bases between. CDR3 in DNA: TGTGCCAGCAGGGATAGGGAACTCTCTGGAAACACCATATATTTT. This translates into CASRDRELSGNTIYF.

The rearrangement joins TRBV5-1 to TRBJ1-2; D gene unclear. The CDR3 is 14 amino acids. Trimming took 0 bases from V and 2 from J, leaving 8 bases between them. Germline CDR1 and CDR2: SGHRS and YFSETQ. The CDR3 nucleotides are TGCGCCAGCAGCTTGGGACCGGGGAACTATGGCTACACCTTC. It is translated as CASSLGPGNYGYTF.

The chain uses TRBV19 and TRBJ2-4; maybe TRBD1 (6 bases). CDR1 is LNHDA and CDR2 is SQIVND in the germline V gene (reference sequence). The CDR3 contains 16 residues. Deletions cut 0 bases from V and 3 bases from J, with 12 bases between. The CDR3 spells CASSIEGQGIKNIQYF. In DNA form, the CDR3 reads TGTGCCAGTAGTATAGAGGGGCAGGGGATCAAAAACATTCAGTACTTC. Full variable domain (missing parts from reference TRBV19 and TRBJ2-4): DGGITQSPKYLFRKEGQNVTLSCEQNLNHDAMYWYRQDPGQGLRLIYYSQIVNDFQKGDIAEGYSVSREKKESFPLTVTSAQKNPTAFYLCASSIEGQGIKNIQYFGAGTRLSVL.

CDR3 coding DNA: TGTGCCAGCAGCGGACAGGGTTACAATGAGCAGTTCTTC. It codes for CASSGQGYNEQFF. The V gene is TRBV14, the J gene TRBJ2-1; TRBD1 matches at 8 bases. Germline CDR1 reads SGHDN; CDR2 reads FVKESK. The CDR3 is 13 amino acids. Trimming removed 5 bases from V and 4 bases from J; junction bases left unmatched: 1.

The V and J genes are TRBV5-4 and TRBJ2-7; 7 bases fit TRBD1. The germline gives CDR1 SGHNT, CDR2 YYREEE (reference sequence). Trimming at V came to 4 bases and at J to 2 bases, leaving 9 bases not matched to a gene. The CDR3 totals 15 residues. For the CDR3, the DNA is TGTGCCAGCAGCCCTACCCGGGACAGTACCTACGAGCAGTACTTC. It yields the protein CASSPTRDSTYEQYF.

This clone was detected only once. The chain combines TRBV9 with TRBJ2-2, with TRBD2 matching 12 bases. The CDR3 runs to 17 residues. After removal of 5 bases from V and 8 bases from J, the junction contained 13 bases not matched to a gene. Germline values: CDR1 SGDLS, CDR2 YYNGEE. The CDR3 DNA reads TGTGCCAGCAGTTCGACTAGCGGGAGCCCCTTTAGTGGGGAGCTGTTTTTT. As protein: CASSSTSGSPFSGELFF. Variable domain in full (rest from reference TRBV9 and TRBJ2-2): DSGVTQTPKHLITATGQRVTLRCSPRSGDLSVYWYQQSLDQGLQFLIQYYNGEERAKGNILERFSAQQFPDLHSELNLSSLELGDSALYFCASSSTSGSPFSGELFFGEGSRLTVL.

The chain uses TRBV28 and TRBJ2-5, with D perhaps being TRBD1 or TRBD2 (5 bases each). CDR1 and CDR2 (germline): MDHEN, SYDVKM. The V gene lost 5 bases and the J gene lost 1 base, with 14 bases spanning the gap. The CDR3 is made up of 15 amino acids. DNA for the CDR3: TGTGCCAGCAGTCCCCCGGTTGGGGGCCAAGAGACCCAGTACTTC. It specifies CASSPPVGGQETQYF.

The chain links TRBV3-1 (or the pseudogene TRBV3-2) to TRBJ1-1; tentative D call: TRBD1 (5 bases). The germline V gene has CDR1 LGHDT and CDR2 YNNKEL (reference sequence). Between the trimmed V and J ends, which lost 1 base and 9 bases, there was a span of 6 bases. The CDR3 is 11 amino acids. In DNA, the CDR3 is TGTGCCAGCAGCCAAGGGACACAAGCTTTCTTT. This translates into CASSQGTQAFF.

V gene TRBV28 combines with J gene TRBJ1-5, with 10 bases lining up with TRBD1. The CDR3 loop spans 15 amino acids. Trimming removed 4 bases from V and 7 bases from J; junction bases left unmatched: 7. From germline, CDR1 is MDHEN and CDR2 SYDVKM. CDR3 sequence reads: CASSSGTGERQPQHF. CDR3 nucleotides: TGTGCCAGCAGTTCCGGGACAGGGGAACGCCAGCCCCAGCATTTT.

The chain has TRBV6-2 or TRBV6-3 and TRBJ1-1; TRBD1 matches 7 bases. CDR1 is MNHEY, CDR2 SVGEGT, per germline. The CDR3 contains 18 residues. The ends lost 2 bases at V and 0 bases at J; junction bases unmatched: 12. In nucleotides, the CDR3 is TGTGCCAGCAGTTACGTTAGACAGGGTGAGACCATGAACACTGAAGCTTTCTTT. It translates to CASSYVRQGETMNTEAFF.

This clone was seen once. CDR3 in amino acids: CASRGAGEQYF. The CDR3 DNA follows: TGTGCCAGCAGGGGGGCGGGAGAGCAGTACTTC. The V gene is TRBV27, the J gene TRBJ2-7, with D possibly called TRBD1 or TRBD2 (6 bases each). V lost 6 bases and J 7 bases, leaving 10 bases between the germline ends. The CDR3 sequence is 11 residues long. Germline V gives CDR1 MNHEY, CDR2 SMNVEV (reference sequence).

The rearrangement links TRBV10-1 to TRBJ2-1; 8 positions match TRBD2. Germline V gene data show CDR1 as WNHNN and CDR2 as SYGVQD (reference sequence). The CDR3 loop spans 17 amino acids. V gave up 0 bases and J gave up 7 bases; unmatched junction bases: 11. In DNA, the CDR3 is TGCGCCAGCAGTGAGTCCCTACTAGCGGCCCCCACGAATGAGCAGTTCTTC. Protein sequence: CASSESLLAAPTNEQFF.

This chain uses TRBV4-3 with TRBJ2-5; D not certain. This CDR3 is 16 amino acids long. From germline, CDR1 is LGHNA and CDR2 YSLEER. Trimming stripped 4 bases from V and 5 bases from J, with 20 bases between. This CDR3 reads CASSLNTGSSGETQYF. In DNA, the CDR3 is TGCGCCAGCAGCCTCAACACGGGTTCTAGTGGCGAGACCCAGTACTTC.

This rearrangement joins TRBV5-1 to TRBJ1-2; tentatively, D is TRBD1 (5 bases). Germline assignment: CDR1 SGHRS and CDR2 YFSETQ. Trimming cost V 3 bases and J 5 bases, with 20 bases left between them. This CDR3 spans 16 amino acids. DNA for the CDR3: TGCGCCAGCAGCTACGGGACCGTAGGAGGGAGGTATGGCTACACCTTC. It encodes CASSYGTVGGRYGYTF.

V usage is TRBV5-1 and J usage is TRBJ1-2, with D tentatively TRBD1 (5 bases). Germline values: CDR1 SGHRS, CDR2 YFSETQ. The CDR3 sequence is 16 residues long. Trimming shortened V by 2 bases and J by 4 bases, and 18 bases separated the two germline ends. CDR3 nucleotide sequence: TGCGCCAGCAGCTTTGGGGGAGCAAAGGCTAGCTATGGCTACACCTTC. Translated: CASSFGGAKASYGYTF.

The chain employs TRBV5-1 and TRBJ1-3, with 8 bases aligning to TRBD1. Per germline, CDR1 SGHRS and CDR2 YFSETQ. V lost 0 bases and J lost 3; bases outside the gene matches: 5. This CDR3 has 16 amino acids. This CDR3 is CASSLVAGGVGNTIYF. In DNA, the CDR3 is TGCGCCAGCAGCTTGGTCGCAGGGGGCGTTGGAAACACCATATATTTT.

J is TRBJ1-2 and V is TRBV19; D uncertain. CDR1 LNHDA and CDR2 SQIVND come from the germline V gene (reference sequence). The CDR3 is 13 residues long. V lost 6 bases, J lost 7 bases, and 15 bases lay in between. CDR3 DNA sequence: TGTGCCAGTAGGGCGAGAGGGTTACTTGGCTACACCTTC. Translated, it gives CASRARGLLGYTF.

The J gene is TRBJ2-7, the V gene TRBV18; D is possibly TRBD1 or TRBD2 (6 bases each). From germline, CDR1 is KGHSH and CDR2 LQKENI. The CDR3 runs to 13 residues. Trimming shortened V by 3 bases and J by 5 bases, and 11 bases separated the two germline ends. This chain's CDR3 is CASSPDGGHEQYF. CDR3 DNA sequence: TGTGCCAGCTCACCCGACGGGGGCCACGAGCAGTACTTC. The whole variable domain, remainder taken from reference TRBV18 and TRBJ2-7, is NAGVMQNPRHLVRRRGQEARLRCSPMKGHSHVYWYRQLPEEGLKFMVYLQKENIIDESGMPKERFSAEFPKEGPSILRIQQVVRGDSAAYFCASSPDGGHEQYFGPGTRLTVT.

The J gene is TRBJ2-7, the V gene TRBV3-1 (or the pseudogene TRBV3-2); weak D call: TRBD1 (6 bases). Germline CDR1 LGHDT, CDR2 YNNKEL (reference sequence). Trimming removed 0 bases at V and 2 bases at J, with 17 bases between. The CDR3 is made up of 17 amino acids. The CDR3 is CASSQDPGWAGAYEQYF. CDR3 in DNA: TGTGCCAGCAGCCAAGATCCGGGTTGGGCAGGGGCCTACGAGCAGTACTTC.

The rearrangement joins TRBV28 to TRBJ2-7; D may be TRBD2 (5 bases). This CDR3 region has 14 residues. V was cut by 5 bases and J by 0 bases, with 11 bases left in between. Germline V gene lookup returns CDR1 MDHEN and CDR2 SYDVKM. Written as DNA, the CDR3 is TGTGCCAGCAGTGCCCCTGGGAGCTCCTACGAGCAGTACTTC. Its translation is CASSAPGSSYEQYF.

The CDR3 DNA reads as TGTGCCAGCAGTGACCAGGGGGACTATGGCTACACCTTC. This translates into CASSDQGDYGYTF. This rearrangement joins TRBV6-4 to TRBJ1-2, with 7 bases fitting TRBD1. Trimming cost V 2 bases and J 3 bases; bases outside gene matches: 0. The CDR3 runs to 13 residues. CDR1 is MRHNA and CDR2 is SNTAGT in the germline V gene.

This chain uses TRBV20-1 with TRBJ1-4; no definite D call. In germline, CDR1 is DFQATT, CDR2 SNEGSKA (reference sequence). The CDR3 totals 13 residues. With 3 bases removed from V and 2 bases from J, the gap between germline ends came to 7 bases. In DNA form, the CDR3 reads TGCAGTGCTAGTTTGGCTACTAATGAAAAACTGTTTTTT. This encodes CSASLATNEKLFF.

The J gene is TRBJ1-1, the V gene TRBV4-1, with D unclear. CDR3 length: 13 amino acids. Germline V gene sequence: CDR1 MGHRA, CDR2 YSYEKL. The V end was cut by 1 base, the J end by 4 bases, with 7 bases between. The CDR3 region has the DNA TGCGCCAGCAGCCAAGTTCCTAGCACTGAAGCTTTCTTT. Translating gives CASSQVPSTEAFF.

The chain carries TRBV4-2 and TRBJ2-3; 8 nucleotides align to TRBD2. CDR1 LGHNA and CDR2 YNFKEQ come from the germline V gene. With V trimmed by 0 bases and J by 2 bases, 7 bases remained unmatched. This CDR3 has 17 residues. The CDR3 bases are TGTGCCAGCAGCCAAGAGATCCCTAGCGGGCACACAGATACGCAGTATTTT. Residues: CASSQEIPSGHTDTQYF.

The chain couples TRBV5-1 to TRBJ2-7; D possibly corresponds to TRBD1 (6 bases). Trimming cost V 0 bases and J 4 bases, with 14 bases left between them. Per the germline V gene, CDR1 is SGHRS and CDR2 is YFSETQ. This CDR3 is 15 amino acids long. This CDR3 is CASSLDIGTWYEQYF. CDR3 sequence (DNA): TGCGCCAGCAGCTTGGATATCGGGACATGGTACGAGCAGTACTTC.

V and J are TRBV5-4 and TRBJ1-1; perhaps TRBD1 as D (6 bases). The CDR3 extends over 13 amino acids. Germline V gene sequence: CDR1 SGHNT, CDR2 YYREEE (reference sequence). The germline V and J ends were trimmed by 7 bases and 4 bases, with 14 bases remaining between them. CDR3 DNA sequence: TGTGCCAGCGGAACCTCCAGGGGCACTGAAGCTTTCTTT. It encodes CASGTSRGTEAFF.